Listed below are T cell receptor beta chains from one sample, sequenced in a study of cytomegalovirus exposure and HLA in healthy donors. Sequencing was performed with immunoSEQ multiplex PCR; in TCRdb, only in-frame clones are kept and a portion is missing. The sample holds roughly 160,000 clones, around 75% seen once. Source material: PBMCs. The receptor set was obtained from a male donor in good health and CMV-seronegative. The CDR3 runs from the conserved cysteine through the conserved F or W. D genes are given only for firm matches. Size is stated for part of the rows, as once, few or many counts, or as a class when the clone is expanded.

V gene: TRBV30; clone size: NA; J gene: TRBJ1-5; D gene: NA; CDR3 protein: CAWSRPDQPQHF; CDR3 DNA: TGTGCCTGGAGCAGGCCGGATCAGCCCCAGCATTTT
V gene: TRBV18; clone size: NA; J gene: TRBJ1-6; D gene: NA; CDR3 protein: CASSLGQNSPLHF; CDR3 DNA: TGTGCCAGCTCACTAGGACAGAATTCACCCCTCCACTTT
V gene: TRBV18; clone size: NA; J gene: TRBJ1-4; D gene: NA; CDR3 protein: CASSPGTLEKLFF; CDR3 DNA: TGTGCCAGCTCACCAGGGACTCTTGAAAAACTGTTTTTT
V gene: TRBV7-2; clone size: once; J gene: TRBJ1-1; D gene: NA; CDR3 protein: CASSLVAEYGTEAFF; CDR3 DNA: TGTGCCAGCAGCTTAGTCGCGGAGTACGGCACTGAAGCTTTCTTT
V gene: TRBV9; clone size: NA; J gene: TRBJ1-3; D gene: NA; CDR3 protein: CASSVAGGEGGNTIYF; CDR3 DNA: TGTGCCAGCAGCGTAGCCGGAGGGGAAGGTGGAAACACCATATATTTT
V gene: TRBV5-1; clone size: NA; J gene: TRBJ1-5; D gene: TRBD1; CDR3 protein: CASSDSQGGQPQHF; CDR3 DNA: TGCGCCAGCAGCGACAGCCAGGGGGGTCAGCCCCAGCATTTT
V gene: TRBV27; clone size: once; J gene: TRBJ1-5; D gene: NA; CDR3 protein: CASSPNGGRAQPQHF; CDR3 DNA: TGTGCCAGCAGCCCCAACGGAGGGAGAGCTCAGCCCCAGCATTTT
V gene: TRBV2; clone size: NA; J gene: TRBJ1-4; D gene: TRBD1; CDR3 protein: CASSYRGSNEKLFF; CDR3 DNA: TGTGCCAGCAGTTACAGGGGGTCTAATGAAAAACTGTTTTTT
V gene: TRBV6-5; clone size: NA; J gene: TRBJ1-2; D gene: TRBD1; CDR3 protein: CASSRPGQVGYGYTF; CDR3 DNA: TGTGCCAGCAGTCGCCCCGGACAGGTCGGCTATGGCTACACCTTC
V gene: TRBV19; clone size: NA; J gene: TRBJ2-2; D gene: NA; CDR3 protein: CASSIFRGALTGELFF; CDR3 DNA: TGTGCCAGTAGTATCTTCCGGGGGGCGCTTACCGGGGAGCTGTTTTTT
V gene: TRBV19; clone size: NA; J gene: TRBJ1-1; D gene: NA; CDR3 protein: CASNKGMNTEAFF; CDR3 DNA: TGTGCCAGTAACAAGGGGATGAACACTGAAGCTTTCTTT
V gene: TRBV5-6; clone size: NA; J gene: TRBJ1-2; D gene: TRBD1; CDR3 protein: CASSFGGQGAFGYTF; CDR3 DNA: TGTGCCAGCAGCTTCGGCGGACAGGGGGCTTTTGGCTACACCTTC
V gene: TRBV2; clone size: NA; J gene: TRBJ1-2; D gene: NA; CDR3 protein: CASSGLGYTF; CDR3 DNA: TGTGCCAGCAGTGGGCTGGGCTACACCTTC
V gene: TRBV12-5; clone size: NA; J gene: TRBJ1-2; D gene: NA; CDR3 protein: CASGLPPRFGYTF; CDR3 DNA: TGTGCTAGTGGTTTGCCGCCACGGTTTGGCTACACCTTC
V gene: TRBV29-1; clone size: once; J gene: TRBJ2-1; D gene: TRBD1; CDR3 protein: CSVARGPYNEQFF; CDR3 DNA: TGCAGCGTTGCAAGGGGGCCCTACAATGAGCAGTTCTTC
V gene: TRBV5-1; clone size: NA; J gene: TRBJ2-3; D gene: NA; CDR3 protein: CASRLGERTDTQYF; CDR3 DNA: TGCGCCAGCCGCCTCGGGGAACGCACAGATACGCAGTATTTT
V gene: TRBV9; clone size: NA; J gene: TRBJ1-2; D gene: NA; CDR3 protein: CASSRPGENYGYTF; CDR3 DNA: TGTGCCAGCAGCCGGCCGGGAGAAAACTATGGCTACACCTTC
V gene: TRBV4-1; clone size: NA; J gene: TRBJ2-1; D gene: TRBD2; CDR3 protein: CASSQVAGLDEQFF; CDR3 DNA: TGCGCCAGCAGCCAAGTAGCGGGGCTCGATGAGCAGTTCTTC
V gene: TRBV7-9; clone size: NA; J gene: TRBJ1-4; D gene: TRBD1; CDR3 protein: CASSEGQGSVEELFF; CDR3 DNA: TGTGCCAGCAGCGAAGGACAGGGAAGTGTGGAGGAACTGTTTTTT
V gene: TRBV18; clone size: NA; J gene: TRBJ1-2; D gene: NA; CDR3 protein: CASSPGRTANYGYTF; CDR3 DNA: TGTGCCAGCTCACCTGGACGGACAGCCAACTATGGCTACACCTTC
V gene: TRBV29-1; clone size: NA; J gene: TRBJ1-2; D gene: TRBD1; CDR3 protein: CSVEDARQGKRYGYTF; CDR3 DNA: TGCAGCGTTGAAGATGCCCGACAGGGTAAGAGGTATGGCTACACCTTC
V gene: TRBV10-3; clone size: few; J gene: TRBJ1-1; D gene: NA; CDR3 protein: CAISGQLNTEAFF; CDR3 DNA: TGTGCCATCAGCGGACAGTTGAACACTGAAGCTTTCTTT
V gene: TRBV7-9; clone size: NA; J gene: TRBJ2-7; D gene: NA; CDR3 protein: CASSTPLPGESYEQYF; CDR3 DNA: TGTGCCAGCAGCACTCCTCTCCCCGGTGAGTCCTACGAGCAGTACTTC
V gene: TRBV5-6; clone size: NA; J gene: TRBJ1-2; D gene: NA; CDR3 protein: CASSTGQLYGYTF; CDR3 DNA: TGTGCCAGCAGCACAGGACAGCTCTATGGCTACACCTTC
V gene: TRBV5-1; clone size: NA; J gene: TRBJ2-3; D gene: NA; CDR3 protein: CASSLATVRDTQYF; CDR3 DNA: TGCGCCAGCAGCTTGGCCACCGTGAGAGATACGCAGTATTTT
V gene: TRBV7-2; clone size: few; J gene: TRBJ2-5; D gene: NA; CDR3 protein: CASSKKTAEETQYF; CDR3 DNA: TGTGCCAGCAGCAAAAAAACAGCGGAAGAGACCCAGTACTTC
V gene: TRBV27; clone size: few; J gene: TRBJ1-6; D gene: NA; CDR3 protein: CASSEWGGGSPLHF; CDR3 DNA: TGTGCCAGCAGCGAATGGGGGGGTGGCTCACCCCTCCACTTT
V gene: TRBV2; clone size: once; J gene: TRBJ2-2; D gene: NA; CDR3 protein: CASSEVDSAPSAGELFF; CDR3 DNA: TGTGCCAGCAGTGAAGTGGATAGCGCGCCCAGTGCCGGGGAGCTGTTTTTT
V gene: TRBV30; clone size: once; J gene: TRBJ2-7; D gene: NA; CDR3 protein: CACQDRSYEQYF; CDR3 DNA: TGTGCCTGCCAAGACAGAAGCTACGAGCAGTACTTC
V gene: TRBV10-3; clone size: NA; J gene: TRBJ2-1; D gene: TRBD1; CDR3 protein: CAIDRGRNNEQFF; CDR3 DNA: TGTGCCATCGACAGGGGGAGGAACAATGAGCAGTTCTTC
V gene: TRBV6-1; clone size: NA; J gene: TRBJ1-2; D gene: TRBD1; CDR3 protein: CASSQGQGLSGYTF; CDR3 DNA: TGTGCCAGCAGTCAAGGACAGGGTTTGAGCGGCTACACCTTC
V gene: TRBV6-5; clone size: once; J gene: TRBJ1-1; D gene: NA; CDR3 protein: CASSWALQGNTEAFF; CDR3 DNA: TGTGCCAGCAGTTGGGCACTACAGGGAAACACTGAAGCTTTCTTT
V gene: TRBV6-5; clone size: NA; J gene: TRBJ2-2; D gene: TRBD1; CDR3 protein: CASRWTGGTGELFF; CDR3 DNA: TGTGCCAGCAGATGGACAGGGGGGACCGGGGAGCTGTTTTTT
V gene: TRBV5-4; clone size: NA; J gene: TRBJ2-7; D gene: TRBD1; CDR3 protein: CASSFRDRGSYEQYF; CDR3 DNA: TGTGCCAGCAGCTTCCGGGACAGGGGATCCTACGAGCAGTACTTC
V gene: TRBV2; clone size: once; J gene: TRBJ1-2; D gene: NA; CDR3 protein: CASSVPQSNYGYTF; CDR3 DNA: TGTGCCAGCAGTGTTCCCCAATCTAACTATGGCTACACCTTC
V gene: TRBV18; clone size: NA; J gene: TRBJ1-6; D gene: TRBD1; CDR3 protein: CASSRNRDRDGLHF; CDR3 DNA: TGTGCCAGCTCAAGAAACCGGGACAGGGATGGGCTCCACTTT
V gene: TRBV27; clone size: NA; J gene: TRBJ2-7; D gene: TRBD1; CDR3 protein: CASSRGQNYEQYF; CDR3 DNA: TGTGCCAGCAGTCGGGGACAGAACTACGAGCAGTACTTC
V gene: TRBV9; clone size: NA; J gene: TRBJ1-6; D gene: NA; CDR3 protein: CASSVGGTSSPLHF; CDR3 DNA: TGTGCCAGCAGCGTAGGTGGGACTAGTTCACCCCTCCACTTT
V gene: TRBV4-2; clone size: once; J gene: TRBJ2-7; D gene: TRBD2; CDR3 protein: CASSQPGGEYEQYF; CDR3 DNA: TGTGCCAGCAGCCAACCTGGGGGGGAGTACGAGCAGTACTTC
V gene: TRBV4-1; clone size: few; J gene: TRBJ1-4; D gene: TRBD1; CDR3 protein: CASSHTGTGDEKLFF; CDR3 DNA: TGCGCCAGCAGCCACACCGGGACAGGGGATGAAAAACTGTTTTTT
V gene: TRBV19; clone size: NA; J gene: TRBJ1-2; D gene: TRBD1; CDR3 protein: CASRMGQDGYGYTF; CDR3 DNA: TGTGCCAGTAGAATGGGACAGGACGGCTATGGCTACACCTTC
V gene: TRBV9; clone size: few; J gene: TRBJ2-3; D gene: TRBD2; CDR3 protein: CASSTTLSTGGVTDTQYF; CDR3 DNA: TGTGCCAGCAGCACAACACTGTCGACGGGAGGGGTCACAGATACGCAGTATTTT